The clone carrying this T cell receptor (beta chain) has just one count. Germline V gene data show CDR1 as LGHDT and CDR2 as YNNKEL (reference sequence). Deletions cut 2 bases from V and 8 bases from J, with 20 bases between. CDR3 length equals 16 residues. This entry is derived from a study of blood T cell repertoires in COVID-19. Study at large: The samples span acute and convalescent COVID-19 from the United States, Italy and Spain. From T cells, B-cell-depleted T cells, or PBMCs came the material, which was cDNA or gDNA.

As handled by the study authors: Cell counts per sample came from amplifying reference gene primers. Assay used: immunoSEQ multiplex PCR; TCRdb lists only in-frame clones, some missing. V, J and clone size were drawn from that table, and D and trimming were deduced from the DNA. This sample has about 200,000 clones, with 75% to 90% found just once. This chain uses TRBV3-1 (or the pseudogene TRBV3-2) with TRBJ2-3, with D tentatively TRBD2 (6 bases). The receptor comes from a man aged 35-49 years with acute or convalescent COVID-19. Source material: peripheral blood. The CDR3 nucleotides are TGTGCCAGCAGCCAATCCCCGCCCAACCACGGGGGTACGCAGTATTTT. Its protein is CASSQSPPNHGGTQYF.